Listed below are T cell receptor beta chains from one sample, sequenced in a study of graft-versus-host responses after intestinal transplantation. These receptors' targets are unknown. Generated by immunoSEQ multiplex PCR, the TCRdb table keeps only in-frame clones and is missing some. The repertoire includes around 120,000 clones, 90% of them detected once, and 0.15% to 0.2% sits in the top ten. The sample consisted of unstimulated CD4+ T cells sorted from spleen or lymph node cells, taken before intestinal transplant. Every receptor here comes from a human donor who received an intestinal transplant. CDR3s include the opening cysteine and the closing phenylalanine or tryptophan. A D gene is named only where the DNA matches it firmly.

J,V,D,CDR3
TRBJ1-2,TRBV28,.,CASSSTTANYPGYTF
TRBJ1-2,TRBV5-4,.,CASSLAGGQPYGYTF
TRBJ2-7,TRBV5-4,TRBD2,CASSTPSGAGHEQYF
TRBJ2-3,TRBV5-4,.,CASSLGAGTDTQYF
TRBJ2-7,TRBV5-1,TRBD1,CASSPPGQGREQYF
TRBJ2-2,TRBV5-1,TRBD2,CASSLTSGSPGELFF
TRBJ2-1,TRBV21-1,.,CASSPKMTSGSFTYNEQFF
TRBJ2-7,TRBV2,TRBD1,CASKRQGRSYEQYF
TRBJ1-5,TRBV9,.,CASSVGEGGNQPQHF
TRBJ2-5,TRBV4-2,.,CASSQPPARSLQETQYF
TRBJ2-2,TRBV27,TRBD2,CASSPNRGGNTGELFF
TRBJ1-2,TRBV6-5,.,CASSPRSSQSYTF
TRBJ1-2,TRBV29-1,TRBD1,CSVRQGAPDGYTF
TRBJ1-6,TRBV7-2,.,CASSWQAGTLNSPLHF
TRBJ2-1,TRBV5-5,.,CASSLSPTVSSYNEQFF
TRBJ2-7,TRBV5-1,.,CASSLVGSDEQYF
TRBJ1-1,TRBV5-1,TRBD1,CASSLVGTGAAFF
TRBJ2-1,TRBV19,TRBD2,CASSISGTTYNEQFF
TRBJ1-2,TRBV6-1,.,CASRYYADDGYTF
TRBJ2-2,TRBV6-1,.,CASSGRGRGNTGELFF
TRBJ2-5,TRBV11-3,.,CASSLGGQQETQYF
TRBJ1-5,TRBV2,TRBD1,CASRKGGQGNQPQHF
TRBJ1-4,TRBV29-1,.,CSVEGSASEKLFF
TRBJ2-5,TRBV20-1,.,CSARGAETQYF
TRBJ2-5,TRBV5-1,TRBD1,CASSLGPGTGQETQYF
TRBJ1-5,TRBV23-1,.,CASSHEEGSQPQHF
TRBJ2-5,TRBV5-1,TRBD2,CASSFRLAEETQYF
TRBJ1-2,TRBV5-4,.,CASSFTNYGYTF
TRBJ2-3,TRBV7-2,TRBD1,CASSSRTGVTDTQYF
TRBJ2-3,TRBV5-1,TRBD2,CASSLDLAGGADTQYF
TRBJ2-7,TRBV6-1,TRBD2,CASSSLAGGPFEQYF
TRBJ1-2,TRBV5-6,.,CASSLQGNYGYTF
TRBJ2-7,TRBV19,.,CASTTGKSNHEQYF
TRBJ2-7,TRBV27,TRBD1,CASSLFRGLSYEQYF
TRBJ1-1,TRBV18,.,CASSPGGDTEAFF
TRBJ2-5,TRBV5-1,.,CASSLVAGPETQYF
TRBJ2-3,TRBV6-6,TRBD1,CASSYPGQGTDTQYF
TRBJ2-7,TRBV10-3,TRBD2,CAISGGRGYEQYF
TRBJ1-5,TRBV23-1,.,CASSQSVQGYSNQPQHF
TRBJ1-4,TRBV2,.,CASSAGVYEKLFF
TRBJ1-1,TRBV7-9,TRBD1,CASSFPKLGQGWANTEAFF
TRBJ1-1,TRBV10-3,.,CAISDWAGLFMNTEAFF
TRBJ2-7,TRBV7-3,.,CASSLTFLVGVYEQYF
TRBJ2-1,TRBV2,.,CASRDYYNEQFF
TRBJ2-7,TRBV28,.,CASSPGGAAVYEQYF
TRBJ2-5,TRBV4-2,TRBD2,CASSSGLAGKETQYF
TRBJ1-4,TRBV5-1,.,CASSFSWQGDEKLFF
TRBJ2-3,TRBV28,TRBD2,CASRGGRWGTQYF
TRBJ1-4,TRBV7-9,TRBD1,CASSGWTGYNEKLFF
TRBJ1-3,TRBV15,TRBD1,CATSRELTGAGNTIYF
TRBJ2-1,TRBV15,.,CATSRTGSGGQQFF
TRBJ1-3,TRBV2,.,CASNSGAGNTIYF
TRBJ2-1,TRBV7-9,.,CASSLVGGSYNEQFF
TRBJ1-1,TRBV6-5,TRBD1,CASNAVDRATLQAFF